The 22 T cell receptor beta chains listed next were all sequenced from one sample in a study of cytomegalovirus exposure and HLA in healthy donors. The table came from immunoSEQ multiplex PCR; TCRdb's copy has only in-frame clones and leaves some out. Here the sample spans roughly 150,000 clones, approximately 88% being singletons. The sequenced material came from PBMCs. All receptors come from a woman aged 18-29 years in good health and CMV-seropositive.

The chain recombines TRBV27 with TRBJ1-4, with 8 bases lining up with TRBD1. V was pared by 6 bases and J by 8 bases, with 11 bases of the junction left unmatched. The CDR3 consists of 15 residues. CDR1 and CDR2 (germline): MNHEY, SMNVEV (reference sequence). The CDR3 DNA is TGTGCCAGCAGACCGATGGGACAGGTGGGCGAAAAACTGTTTTTT. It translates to CASRPMGQVGEKLFF.

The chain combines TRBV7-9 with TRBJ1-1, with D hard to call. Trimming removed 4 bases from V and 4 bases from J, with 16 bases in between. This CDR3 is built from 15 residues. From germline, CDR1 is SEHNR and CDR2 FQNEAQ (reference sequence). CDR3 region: CASSWPGSKSTEAFF. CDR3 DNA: TGTGCCAGCAGCTGGCCGGGATCAAAAAGCACTGAAGCTTTCTTT.

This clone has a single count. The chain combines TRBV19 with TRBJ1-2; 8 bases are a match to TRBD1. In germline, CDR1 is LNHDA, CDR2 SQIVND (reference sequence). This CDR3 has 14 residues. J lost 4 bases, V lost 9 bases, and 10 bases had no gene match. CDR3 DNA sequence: TGTGCCAGCAGAAGAAGACAGGGGACCTATGGCTACACCTTC. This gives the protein CASRRRQGTYGYTF.

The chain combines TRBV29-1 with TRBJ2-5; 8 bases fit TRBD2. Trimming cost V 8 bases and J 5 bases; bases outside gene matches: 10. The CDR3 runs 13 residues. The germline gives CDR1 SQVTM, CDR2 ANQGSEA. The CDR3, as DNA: TGCAGCCCGGGAGGGGGGAAGGGGGAGACCCAGTACTTC. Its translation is CSPGGGKGETQYF.

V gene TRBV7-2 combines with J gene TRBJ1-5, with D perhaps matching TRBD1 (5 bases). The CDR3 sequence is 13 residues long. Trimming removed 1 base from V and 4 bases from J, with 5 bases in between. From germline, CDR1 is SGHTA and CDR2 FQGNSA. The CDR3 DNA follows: TGTGCCAGCAGCTTAGGACAGAATCAGCCCCAGCATTTT. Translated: CASSLGQNQPQHF. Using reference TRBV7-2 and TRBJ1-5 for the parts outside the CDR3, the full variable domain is GAGVSQSPSNKVTEKGKDVELRCDPISGHTALYWYRQSLGQGLEFLIYFQGNSAPDKSGLPSDRFSAERTGGSVSTLTIQRTQQEDSAVYLCASSLGQNQPQHFGDGTRLSIL.

The CDR3 spells CAIRGTGDPQYF. The CDR3 nucleotides are TGTGCCATCAGAGGGACAGGGGACCCACAGTACTTC. This rearrangement joins TRBV10-3 to TRBJ2-7; 10 bases are shared with TRBD1. After removal of 6 bases from V and 10 bases from J, the junction contained 6 bases not matched to a gene. The CDR3 runs 12 residues. Germline CDR1 is ENHRY and CDR2 is SYGVKD.

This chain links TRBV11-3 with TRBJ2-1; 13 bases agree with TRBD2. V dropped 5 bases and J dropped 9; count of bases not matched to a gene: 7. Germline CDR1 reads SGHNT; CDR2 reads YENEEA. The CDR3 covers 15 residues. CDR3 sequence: CASSGGLAGLPEQFF. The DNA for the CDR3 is TGTGCCAGCAGCGGGGGACTAGCGGGGCTCCCTGAGCAGTTCTTC. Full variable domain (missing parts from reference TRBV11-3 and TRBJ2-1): EAGVVQSPRYKIIEKKQPVAFWCNPISGHNTLYWYLQNLGQGPELLIRYENEEAVDDSQLPKDRFSAERLKGVDSTLKIQPAELGDSAVYLCASSGGLAGLPEQFFGPGTRLTVL.

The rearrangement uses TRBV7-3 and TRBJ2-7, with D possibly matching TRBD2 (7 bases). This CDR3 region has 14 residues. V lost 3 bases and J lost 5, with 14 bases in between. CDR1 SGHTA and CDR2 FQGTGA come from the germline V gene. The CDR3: CASSFLGGLDEQYF. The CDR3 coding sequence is TGTGCCAGCAGCTTTCTCGGGGGGCTCGACGAGCAGTACTTC.

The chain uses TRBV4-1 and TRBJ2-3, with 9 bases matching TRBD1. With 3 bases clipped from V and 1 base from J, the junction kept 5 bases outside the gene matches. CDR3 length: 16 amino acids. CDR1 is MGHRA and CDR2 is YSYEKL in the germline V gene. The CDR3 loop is CASSQDRGAGTDTQYF. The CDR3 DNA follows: TGCGCCAGCAGCCAGGACAGGGGCGCTGGCACAGATACGCAGTATTTT.

In nucleotides, the CDR3 is TGTGCCAGCAAGGTTTTACAGGGGGGAATAGAGACCCAGTACTTC. It yields the protein CASKVLQGGIETQYF. This chain joins TRBV6-1 and TRBJ2-5, with 8 bases fitting TRBD1. This CDR3 spans 15 amino acids. V dropped 7 bases and J dropped 4; count of bases not matched to a gene: 11. Per the germline V gene, CDR1 is MNHNS and CDR2 is SASEGT.

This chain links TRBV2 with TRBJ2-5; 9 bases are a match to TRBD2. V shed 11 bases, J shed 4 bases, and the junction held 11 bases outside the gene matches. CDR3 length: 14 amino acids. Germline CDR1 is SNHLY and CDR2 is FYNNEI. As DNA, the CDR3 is TGTGCCGGAAGTAGCGGGAGTACGACAGAGACCCAGTACTTC. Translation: CAGSSGSTTETQYF. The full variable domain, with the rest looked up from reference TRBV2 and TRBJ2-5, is EPEVTQTPSHQVTQMGQEVILRCVPISNHLYFYWYRQILGQKVEFLVSFYNNEISEKSEIFDDQFSVERPDGSNFTLKIRSTKLEDSAMYFCAGSSGSTTETQYFGPGTRLLVL.

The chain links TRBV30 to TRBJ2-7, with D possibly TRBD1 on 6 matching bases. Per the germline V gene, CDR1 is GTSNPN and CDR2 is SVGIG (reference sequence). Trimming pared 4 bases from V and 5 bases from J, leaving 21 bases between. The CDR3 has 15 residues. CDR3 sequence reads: CAWTTGAGAGDEQYF. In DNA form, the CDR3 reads TGTGCCTGGACTACCGGGGCAGGGGCCGGGGACGAGCAGTACTTC.

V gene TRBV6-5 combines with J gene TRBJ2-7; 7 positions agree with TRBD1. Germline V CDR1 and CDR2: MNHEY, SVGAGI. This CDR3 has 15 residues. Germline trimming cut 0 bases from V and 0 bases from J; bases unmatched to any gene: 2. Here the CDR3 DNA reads TGTGCCAGCAGTTACTCGGGACAGCACTCCTACGAGCAGTACTTC. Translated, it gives CASSYSGQHSYEQYF.

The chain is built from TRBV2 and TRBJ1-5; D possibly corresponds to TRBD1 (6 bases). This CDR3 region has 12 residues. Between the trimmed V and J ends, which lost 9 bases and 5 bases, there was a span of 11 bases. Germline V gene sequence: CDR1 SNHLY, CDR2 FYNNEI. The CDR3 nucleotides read TGTGCCAGTCGGGGGGCGGATCAGCCCCAGCATTTT. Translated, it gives CASRGADQPQHF.

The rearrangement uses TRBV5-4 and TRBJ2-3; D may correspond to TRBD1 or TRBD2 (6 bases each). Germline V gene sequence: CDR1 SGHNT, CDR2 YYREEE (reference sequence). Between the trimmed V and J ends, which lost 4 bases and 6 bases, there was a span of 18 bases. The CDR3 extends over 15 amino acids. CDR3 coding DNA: TGTGCCAGCAGCCTGGGGGGCAGGGGCGGGGATACGCAGTATTTT. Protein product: CASSLGGRGGDTQYF. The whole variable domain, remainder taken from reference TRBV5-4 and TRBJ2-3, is ETGVTQSPTHLIKTRGQQVTLRCSSQSGHNTVSWYQQALGQGPQFIFQYYREEENGRGNFPPRFSGLQFPNYSSELNVNALELDDSALYLCASSLGGRGGDTQYFGPGTRLTVL.

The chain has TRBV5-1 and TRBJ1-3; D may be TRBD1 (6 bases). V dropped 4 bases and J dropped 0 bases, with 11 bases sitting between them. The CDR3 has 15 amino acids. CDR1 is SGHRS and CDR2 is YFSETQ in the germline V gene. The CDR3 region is CASSVTGNSGNTIYF. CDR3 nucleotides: TGCGCCAGCAGCGTTACAGGGAACTCTGGAAACACCATATATTTT. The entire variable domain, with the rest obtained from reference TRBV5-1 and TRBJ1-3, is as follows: KAGVTQTPRYLIKTRGQQVTLSCSPISGHRSVSWYQQTPGQGLQFLFEYFSETQRNKGNFPGRFSGRQFSNSRSEMNVSTLELGDSALYLCASSVTGNSGNTIYFGEGSWLTVV.

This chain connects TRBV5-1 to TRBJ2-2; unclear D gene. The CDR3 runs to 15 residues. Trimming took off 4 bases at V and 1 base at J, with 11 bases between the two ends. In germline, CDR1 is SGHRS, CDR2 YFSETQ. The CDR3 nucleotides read TGCGCCAGCAGCCTGGATGTCTGGAACACCGGGGAGCTGTTTTTT. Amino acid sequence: CASSLDVWNTGELFF.

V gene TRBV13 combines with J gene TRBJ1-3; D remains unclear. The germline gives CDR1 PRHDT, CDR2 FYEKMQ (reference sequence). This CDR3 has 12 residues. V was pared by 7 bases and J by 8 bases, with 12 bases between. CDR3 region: CASTAGRDTIYF. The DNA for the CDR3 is TGTGCCAGCACAGCGGGGAGAGACACCATATATTTT.

This CDR3 is CASRDRGFEKLFF. For the CDR3, the DNA is TGTGCCAGCAGGGATAGGGGGTTTGAAAAACTGTTTTTT. J is TRBJ1-4 and V is TRBV2, with D maybe TRBD1 (6 bases). The CDR3 sequence is 13 residues long. Per the germline V gene, CDR1 is SNHLY and CDR2 is FYNNEI. Between the trimmed V and J ends, which lost 6 bases and 7 bases, there was a span of 12 bases.

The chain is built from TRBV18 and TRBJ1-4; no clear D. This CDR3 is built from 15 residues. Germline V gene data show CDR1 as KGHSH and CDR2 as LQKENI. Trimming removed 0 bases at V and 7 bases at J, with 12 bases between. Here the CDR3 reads CASSPPPGFGEKLFF. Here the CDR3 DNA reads TGTGCCAGCTCACCACCGCCGGGGTTCGGTGAAAAACTGTTTTTT.

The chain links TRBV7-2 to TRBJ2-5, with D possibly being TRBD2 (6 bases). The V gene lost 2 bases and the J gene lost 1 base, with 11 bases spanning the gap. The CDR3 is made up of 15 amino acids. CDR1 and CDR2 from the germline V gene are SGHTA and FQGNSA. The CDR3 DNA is TGTGCCAGCAGCTTACTACGCGGGACCCAAGAGACCCAGTACTTC. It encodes CASSLLRGTQETQYF.

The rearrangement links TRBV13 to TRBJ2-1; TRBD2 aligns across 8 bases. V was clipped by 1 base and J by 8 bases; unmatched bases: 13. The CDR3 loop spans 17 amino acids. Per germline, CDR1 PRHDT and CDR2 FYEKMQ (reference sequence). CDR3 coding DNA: TGTGCCAGCAGCTTAGACCCTGGGGCCCCAGCGGGGGATGAGCAGTTCTTC. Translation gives CASSLDPGAPAGDEQFF.